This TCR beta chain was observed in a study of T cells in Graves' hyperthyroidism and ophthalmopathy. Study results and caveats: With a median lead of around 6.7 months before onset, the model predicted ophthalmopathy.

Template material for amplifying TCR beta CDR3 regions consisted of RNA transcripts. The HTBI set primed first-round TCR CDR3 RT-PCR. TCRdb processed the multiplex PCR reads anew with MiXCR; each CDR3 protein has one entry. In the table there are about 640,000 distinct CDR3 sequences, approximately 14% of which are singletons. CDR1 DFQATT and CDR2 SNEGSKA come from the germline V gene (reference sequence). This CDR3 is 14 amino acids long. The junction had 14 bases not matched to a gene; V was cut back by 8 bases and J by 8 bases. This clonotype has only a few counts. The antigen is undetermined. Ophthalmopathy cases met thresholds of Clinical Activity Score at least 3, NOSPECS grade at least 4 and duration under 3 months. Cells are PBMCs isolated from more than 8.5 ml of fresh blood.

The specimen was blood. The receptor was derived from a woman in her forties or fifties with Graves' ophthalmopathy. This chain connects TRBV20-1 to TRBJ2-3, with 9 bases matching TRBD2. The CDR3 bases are TGCAGTAAGGAGGCGGGAGGGCCGGGGGGTACGCAGTATTTT. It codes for CSKEAGGPGGTQYF.